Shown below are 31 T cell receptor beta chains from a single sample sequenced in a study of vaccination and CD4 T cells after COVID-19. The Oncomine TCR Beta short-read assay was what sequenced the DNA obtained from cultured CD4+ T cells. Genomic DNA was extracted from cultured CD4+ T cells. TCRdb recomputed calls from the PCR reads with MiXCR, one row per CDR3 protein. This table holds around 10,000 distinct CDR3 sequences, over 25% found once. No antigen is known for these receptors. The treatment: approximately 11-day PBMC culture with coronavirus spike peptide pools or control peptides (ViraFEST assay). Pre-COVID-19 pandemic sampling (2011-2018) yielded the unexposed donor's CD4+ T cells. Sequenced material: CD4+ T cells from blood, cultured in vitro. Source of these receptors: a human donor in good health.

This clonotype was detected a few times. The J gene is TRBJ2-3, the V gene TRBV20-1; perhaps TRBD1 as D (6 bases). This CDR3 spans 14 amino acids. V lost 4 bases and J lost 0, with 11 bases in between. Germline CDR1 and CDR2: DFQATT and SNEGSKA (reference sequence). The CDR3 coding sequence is TGCAGTGCTACACAGGGCTTCAGCACAGATACGCAGTATTTT. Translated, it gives CSATQGFSTDTQYF.

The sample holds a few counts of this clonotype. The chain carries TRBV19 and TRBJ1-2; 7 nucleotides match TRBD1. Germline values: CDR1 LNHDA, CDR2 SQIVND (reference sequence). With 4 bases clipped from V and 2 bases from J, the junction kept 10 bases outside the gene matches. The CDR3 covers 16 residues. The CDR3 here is CASSTFRDRANYGYTF. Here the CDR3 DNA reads TGTGCCAGTAGTACCTTCCGAGACAGGGCAAACTATGGCTACACCTTC.

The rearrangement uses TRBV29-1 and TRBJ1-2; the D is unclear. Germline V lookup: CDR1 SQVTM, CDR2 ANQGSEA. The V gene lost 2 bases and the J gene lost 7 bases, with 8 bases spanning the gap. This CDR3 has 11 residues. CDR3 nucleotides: TGCAGCGTTGAACCGGGGTTTGGCTACACCTTC. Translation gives CSVEPGFGYTF.

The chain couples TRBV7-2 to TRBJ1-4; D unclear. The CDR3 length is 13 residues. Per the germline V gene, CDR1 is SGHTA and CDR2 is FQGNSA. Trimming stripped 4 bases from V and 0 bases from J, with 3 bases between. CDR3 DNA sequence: TGTGCCAGCAGCTCCTCAACTAATGAAAAACTGTTTTTT. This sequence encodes CASSSSTNEKLFF.

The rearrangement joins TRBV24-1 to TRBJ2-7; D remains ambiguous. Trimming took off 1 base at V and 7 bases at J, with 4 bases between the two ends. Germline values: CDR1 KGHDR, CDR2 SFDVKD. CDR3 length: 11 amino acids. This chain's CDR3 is CATSDFTEQYF. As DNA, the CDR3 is TGTGCCACCAGTGATTTTACAGAGCAGTACTTC.

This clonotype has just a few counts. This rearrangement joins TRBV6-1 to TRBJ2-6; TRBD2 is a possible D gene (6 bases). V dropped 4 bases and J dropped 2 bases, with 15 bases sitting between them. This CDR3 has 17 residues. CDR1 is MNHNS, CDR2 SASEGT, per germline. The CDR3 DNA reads TGTGCCAGCAGTGCCTGGGGAGGCGTTCCTGGGGCCAACGTCCTGACTTTC. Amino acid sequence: CASSAWGGVPGANVLTF.

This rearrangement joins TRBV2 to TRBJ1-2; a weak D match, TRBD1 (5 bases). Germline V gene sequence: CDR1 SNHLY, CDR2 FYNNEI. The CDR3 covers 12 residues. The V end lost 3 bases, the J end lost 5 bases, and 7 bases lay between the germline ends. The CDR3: CASSEAGYGYTF. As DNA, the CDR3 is TGTGCCAGCAGTGAGGCAGGGTATGGCTACACCTTC.

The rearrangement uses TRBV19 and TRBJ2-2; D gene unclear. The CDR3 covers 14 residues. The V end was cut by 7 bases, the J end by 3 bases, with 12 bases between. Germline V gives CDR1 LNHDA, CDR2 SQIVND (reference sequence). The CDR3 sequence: CASKNPEHTGELFF. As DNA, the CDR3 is TGTGCCAGTAAAAACCCTGAACACACCGGGGAGCTGTTTTTT.

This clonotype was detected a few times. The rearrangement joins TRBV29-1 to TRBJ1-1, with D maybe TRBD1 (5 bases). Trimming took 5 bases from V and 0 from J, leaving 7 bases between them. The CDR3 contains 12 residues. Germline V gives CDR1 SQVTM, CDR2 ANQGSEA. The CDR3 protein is CSVRQLNTEAFF. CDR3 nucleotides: TGCAGCGTTCGACAGTTGAACACTGAAGCTTTCTTT.

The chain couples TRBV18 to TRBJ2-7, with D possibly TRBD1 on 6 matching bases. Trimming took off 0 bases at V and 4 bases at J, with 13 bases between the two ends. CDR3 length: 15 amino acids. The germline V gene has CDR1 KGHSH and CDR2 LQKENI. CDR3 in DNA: TGTGCCAGCTCACCACCGAGAGGACAGTTATACGAGCAGTACTTC. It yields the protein CASSPPRGQLYEQYF.

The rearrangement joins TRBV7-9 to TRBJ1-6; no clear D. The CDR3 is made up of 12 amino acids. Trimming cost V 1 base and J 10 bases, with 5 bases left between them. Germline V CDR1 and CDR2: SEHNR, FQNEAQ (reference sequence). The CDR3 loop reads CASSLGRSPLHF. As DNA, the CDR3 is TGTGCCAGCAGCTTAGGCCGCTCACCCCTCCACTTT.

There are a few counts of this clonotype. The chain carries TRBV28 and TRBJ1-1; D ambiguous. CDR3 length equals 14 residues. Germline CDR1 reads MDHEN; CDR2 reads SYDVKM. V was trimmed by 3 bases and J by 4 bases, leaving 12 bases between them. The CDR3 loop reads CASSFTTLTTEAFF. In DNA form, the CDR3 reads TGTGCCAGCAGTTTCACGACTTTGACCACTGAAGCTTTCTTT.

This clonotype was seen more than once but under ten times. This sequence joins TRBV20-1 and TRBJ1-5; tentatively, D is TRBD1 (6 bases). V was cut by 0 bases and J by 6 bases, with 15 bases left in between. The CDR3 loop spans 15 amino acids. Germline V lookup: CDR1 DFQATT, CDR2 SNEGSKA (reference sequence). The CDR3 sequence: CSARDQGPGVQPQHF. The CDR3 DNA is TGCAGTGCTAGAGATCAGGGGCCGGGGGTTCAGCCCCAGCATTTT.

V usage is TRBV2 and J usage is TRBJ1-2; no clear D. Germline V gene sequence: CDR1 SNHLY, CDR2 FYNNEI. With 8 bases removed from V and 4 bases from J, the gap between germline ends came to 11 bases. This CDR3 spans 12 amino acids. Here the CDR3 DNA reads TGTGCCAGCGCGGCAGGAGTCTATGGCTACACCTTC. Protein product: CASAAGVYGYTF.

CDR3 region: CSASGDRGYNSPLHF. The CDR3 bases are TGCAGTGCTAGTGGGGACAGAGGATATAATTCACCCCTCCACTTT. The V gene is TRBV20-1, the J gene TRBJ1-6; TRBD1 agrees at 7 bases. J lost 4 bases, V lost 3 bases, and 6 bases had no gene match. CDR1 is DFQATT, CDR2 SNEGSKA, per germline (reference sequence). This CDR3 has 15 residues.

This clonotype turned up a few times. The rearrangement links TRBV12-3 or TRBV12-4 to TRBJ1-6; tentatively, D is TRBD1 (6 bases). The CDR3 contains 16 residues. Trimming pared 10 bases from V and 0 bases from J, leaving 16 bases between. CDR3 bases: TGTGCCACGAGGGGGGTAATAGGCTCCTATAATTCACCCCTCCACTTT. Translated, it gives CATRGVIGSYNSPLHF.

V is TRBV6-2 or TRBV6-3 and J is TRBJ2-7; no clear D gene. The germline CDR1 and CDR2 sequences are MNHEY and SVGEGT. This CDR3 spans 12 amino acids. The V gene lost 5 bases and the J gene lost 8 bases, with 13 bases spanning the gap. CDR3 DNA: TGTGCCAGCAGTCTTAACCAGCACAAGCAGTACTTC. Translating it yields CASSLNQHKQYF.

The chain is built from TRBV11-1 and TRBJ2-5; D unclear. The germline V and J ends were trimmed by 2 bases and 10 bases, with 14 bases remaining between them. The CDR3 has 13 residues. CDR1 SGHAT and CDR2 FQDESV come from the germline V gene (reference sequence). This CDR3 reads CASSLSHRTGQYF. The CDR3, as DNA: TGTGCCAGCAGCTTATCCCACCGCACGGGCCAGTACTTC.

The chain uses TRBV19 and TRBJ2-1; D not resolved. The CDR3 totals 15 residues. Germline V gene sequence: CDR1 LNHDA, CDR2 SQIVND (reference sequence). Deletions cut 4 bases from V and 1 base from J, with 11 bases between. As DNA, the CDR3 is TGTGCCAGTAGTAAGGAGAGCGCTTCCTACAATGAGCAGTTCTTC. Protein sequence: CASSKESASYNEQFF.

CDR3 sequence (DNA): TGTGCCAGCAGTCCAACAGGGGGTAATGAAAAACTGTTTTTT. Protein sequence: CASSPTGGNEKLFF. The chain links TRBV2 to TRBJ1-4, with TRBD1 identical over 8 bases. The CDR3 length is 14 residues. Germline V gene lookup returns CDR1 SNHLY and CDR2 FYNNEI. The V and J ends lost 5 bases and 4 bases, in that order; junction bases with no gene match: 3.

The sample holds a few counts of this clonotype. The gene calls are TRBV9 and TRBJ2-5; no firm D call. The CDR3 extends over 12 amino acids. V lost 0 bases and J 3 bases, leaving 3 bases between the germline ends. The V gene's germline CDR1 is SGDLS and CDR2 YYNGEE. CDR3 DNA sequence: TGTGCCAGCAGCGTAGGGGAAGAGACCCAGTACTTC. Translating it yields CASSVGEETQYF.

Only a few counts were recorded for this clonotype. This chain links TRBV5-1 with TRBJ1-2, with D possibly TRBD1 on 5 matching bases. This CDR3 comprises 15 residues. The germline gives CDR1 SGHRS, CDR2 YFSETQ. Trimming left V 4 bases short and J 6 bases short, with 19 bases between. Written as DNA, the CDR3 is TGCGCCAGCAGCCGATCCGGGGGTAGTGAGGATGGCTACACCTTC. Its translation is CASSRSGGSEDGYTF.

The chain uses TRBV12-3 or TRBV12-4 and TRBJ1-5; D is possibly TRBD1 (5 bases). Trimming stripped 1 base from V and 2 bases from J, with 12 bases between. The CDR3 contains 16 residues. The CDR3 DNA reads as TGTGCCAGCAGTTTAGGGGGCGCCTTTGGCAATCAGCCCCAGCATTTT. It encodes CASSLGGAFGNQPQHF.

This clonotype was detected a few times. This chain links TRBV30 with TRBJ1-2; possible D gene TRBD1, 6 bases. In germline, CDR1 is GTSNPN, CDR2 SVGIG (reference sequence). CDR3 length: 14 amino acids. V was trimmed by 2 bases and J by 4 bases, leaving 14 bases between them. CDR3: CAWSRGGGSYGYTF. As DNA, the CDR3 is TGTGCCTGGAGTAGGGGGGGTGGAAGCTATGGCTACACCTTC.

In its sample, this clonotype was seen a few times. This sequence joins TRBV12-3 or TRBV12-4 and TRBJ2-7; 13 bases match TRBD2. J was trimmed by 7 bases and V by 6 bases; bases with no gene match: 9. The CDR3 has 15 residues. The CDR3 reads CASSRWTSGRGEQYF. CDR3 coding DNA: TGTGCCAGCAGCCGCTGGACTAGCGGGAGAGGTGAGCAGTACTTC.

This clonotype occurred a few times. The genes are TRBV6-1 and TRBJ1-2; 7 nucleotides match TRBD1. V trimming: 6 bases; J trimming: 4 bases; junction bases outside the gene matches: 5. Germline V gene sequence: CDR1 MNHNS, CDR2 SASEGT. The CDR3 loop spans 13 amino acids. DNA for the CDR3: TGTGCCAGCAGGGAACAGGGGATCTATGGCTACACCTTC. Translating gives CASREQGIYGYTF.

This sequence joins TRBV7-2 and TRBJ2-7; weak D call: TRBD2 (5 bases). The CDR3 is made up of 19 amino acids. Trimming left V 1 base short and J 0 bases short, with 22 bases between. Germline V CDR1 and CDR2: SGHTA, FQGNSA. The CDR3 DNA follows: TGTGCCAGCAGCTTAGGAGTTGTGGGATACCGGACTTCCTCCTACGAGCAGTACTTC. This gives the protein CASSLGVVGYRTSSYEQYF.

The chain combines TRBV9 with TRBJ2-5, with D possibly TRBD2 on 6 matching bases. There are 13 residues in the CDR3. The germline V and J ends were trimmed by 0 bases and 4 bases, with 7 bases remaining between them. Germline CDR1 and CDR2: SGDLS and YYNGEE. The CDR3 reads CASSVEEGETQYF. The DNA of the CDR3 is TGTGCCAGCAGCGTAGAGGAGGGAGAGACCCAGTACTTC.

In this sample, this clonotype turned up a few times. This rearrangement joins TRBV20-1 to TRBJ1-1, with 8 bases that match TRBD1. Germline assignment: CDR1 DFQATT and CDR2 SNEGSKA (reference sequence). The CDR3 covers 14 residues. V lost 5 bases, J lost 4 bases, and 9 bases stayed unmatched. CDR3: CSAPRTGRFTEAFF. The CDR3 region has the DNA TGCAGTGCTCCTCGGACAGGGCGGTTCACTGAAGCTTTCTTT.

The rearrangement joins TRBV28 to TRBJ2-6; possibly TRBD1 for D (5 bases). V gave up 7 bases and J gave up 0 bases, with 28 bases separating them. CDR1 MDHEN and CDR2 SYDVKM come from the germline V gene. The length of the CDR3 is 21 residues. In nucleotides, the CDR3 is TGTGCCAGCACCGATTTTGGCATAGGCGAGACAGTAAGCTCTGGGGCCAACGTCCTGACTTTC. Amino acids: CASTDFGIGETVSSGANVLTF.

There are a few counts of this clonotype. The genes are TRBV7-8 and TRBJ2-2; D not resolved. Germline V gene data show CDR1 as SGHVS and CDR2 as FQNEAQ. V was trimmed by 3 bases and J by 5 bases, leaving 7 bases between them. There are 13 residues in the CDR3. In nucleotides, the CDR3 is TGTGCCAGCAGCTTCGACATTACCGGGGAGCTGTTTTTT. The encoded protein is CASSFDITGELFF.